A selection of T cell receptor beta chains follows, all from one sample in a study of T cell repertoires in cytomegalovirus infection. Each CDR3 protein is one row after TCRdb ran MiXCR on the reads. The table records around 210,000 distinct CDR3 sequences, approximately 7% of them present only once. The sequencing sample was made of PBMCs. Every receptor here comes from a human donor in good health (CMV status not recorded). Some clones in this sample may be carry-over from other donors' samples. Both conserved end residues are part of each CDR3. A D gene is named only where the DNA matches it firmly. For some rows the clone size is stated as once, few or many, or as a class when expanded; others skip it.

>-|many|TRBJ2-2|TRBV11-2
CASSLVASAGELFF
TGTGCCAGCAGCTTAGTTGCCTCCGCCGGGGAGCTGTTTTTT
>TRBD1|many|TRBJ2-5|TRBV12-3/TRBV12-4
CASSGTGPVQETQYF
TGTGCCAGCAGCGGGACAGGGCCCGTACAAGAGACCCAGTACTTC
>-|-|TRBJ1-2|TRBV20-1
CSARDPNKNYGYTF
TGCAGTGCTAGAGACCCCAATAAAAACTATGGCTACACCTTC
>-|many|TRBJ2-7|TRBV7-6
CASSLGYAGAPYEQYF
TGTGCCAGCAGCTTAGGATATGCGGGGGCCCCCTACGAGCAGTACTTC
>-|many|TRBJ1-2|TRBV29-1
CSVEKVVEGYGYTF
TGCAGCGTTGAAAAGGTTGTAGAGGGCTATGGCTACACCTTC
>-|-|TRBJ1-5|TRBV28
CASDFNNQPQHF
TGTGCCAGCGATTTTAATAATCAGCCCCAGCATTTT
>-|many|TRBJ1-2|TRBV7-2
CASSIRGFGYTF
TGTGCCAGCAGCATCCGGGGATTTGGCTACACCTTC
>-|-|TRBJ1-2|TRBV29-1
CSVEDPGNYGYTF
TGCAGCGTTGAAGATCCGGGCAACTATGGCTACACCTTC
>-|many|TRBJ2-7|TRBV5-5
CASSLSTSSYEQYF
TGTGCCAGCAGCTTGTCAACGAGCTCCTACGAGCAGTACTTC
>TRBD1|many|TRBJ1-4|TRBV7-6
CASSRTGTVNEKLFF
TGTGCCAGCAGCCGGACCGGGACAGTAAATGAAAAACTGTTTTTT
>-|-|TRBJ2-5|TRBV12-5
CASGSLTPRDF
TGTGCTAGTGGTTCCCTAACTCCGAGGGACTTC
>-|many|TRBJ1-6|TRBV2
CASSKDLRVSPLHF
TGTGCCAGCAGTAAGGACCTAAGAGTTTCACCCCTCCACTTT
>-|-|TRBJ2-1|TRBV11-2
CASKPGGEVEQFF
TGTGCCAGCAAACCGGGCGGGGAAGTAGAGCAGTTCTTC
>-|many|TRBJ1-1|TRBV4-1
CASSRVGSTNTEAFF
TGCGCCAGCAGCCGGGTCGGGTCGACGAACACTGAAGCTTTCTTT
>-|many|TRBJ2-6|TRBV7-2
CASSSQGISGANVLTF
TGTGCCAGCAGCTCGCAGGGGATCTCTGGGGCCAACGTCCTGACTTTC
>TRBD2|many|TRBJ2-7|TRBV7-2
CASSLAASGGSYEQYF
TGTGCCAGCAGCTTAGCGGCTAGCGGGGGGTCCTACGAGCAGTACTTC
>-|-|TRBJ1-6|TRBV20-1
CSARDGPTGVGSPLHF
TGCAGTGCTAGGGATGGGCCTACTGGGGTAGGATCACCCCTCCACTTT
>TRBD2|many|TRBJ2-1|TRBV12-3/TRBV12-4
CASSSTSGPSYNEQFF
TGTGCCAGCAGTTCGACTAGCGGACCTTCTTACAATGAGCAGTTCTTC